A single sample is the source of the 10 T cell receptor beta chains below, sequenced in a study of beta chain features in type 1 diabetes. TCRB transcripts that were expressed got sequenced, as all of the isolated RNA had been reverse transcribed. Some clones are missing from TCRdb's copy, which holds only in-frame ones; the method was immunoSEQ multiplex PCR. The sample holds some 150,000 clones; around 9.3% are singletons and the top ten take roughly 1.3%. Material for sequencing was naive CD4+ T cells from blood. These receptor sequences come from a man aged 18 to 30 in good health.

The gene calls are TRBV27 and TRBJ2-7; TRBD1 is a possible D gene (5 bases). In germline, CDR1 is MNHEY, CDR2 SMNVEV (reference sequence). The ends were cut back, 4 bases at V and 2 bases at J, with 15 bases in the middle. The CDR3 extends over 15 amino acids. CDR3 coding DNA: TGTGCCAGCAGTTCGCAGACAGTTTCCACCTACGAGCAGTACTTC. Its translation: CASSSQTVSTYEQYF.

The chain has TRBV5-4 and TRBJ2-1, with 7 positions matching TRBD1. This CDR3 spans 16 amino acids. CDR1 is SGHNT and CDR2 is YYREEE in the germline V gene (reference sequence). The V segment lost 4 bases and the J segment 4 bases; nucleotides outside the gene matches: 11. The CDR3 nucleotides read TGTGCCAGCAGCGGGGGCAGGGGGAATCGTTACAATGAGCAGTTCTTC. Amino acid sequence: CASSGGRGNRYNEQFF. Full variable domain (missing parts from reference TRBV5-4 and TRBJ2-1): ETGVTQSPTHLIKTRGQQVTLRCSSQSGHNTVSWYQQALGQGPQFIFQYYREEENGRGNFPPRFSGLQFPNYSSELNVNALELDDSALYLCASSGGRGNRYNEQFFGPGTRLTVL.

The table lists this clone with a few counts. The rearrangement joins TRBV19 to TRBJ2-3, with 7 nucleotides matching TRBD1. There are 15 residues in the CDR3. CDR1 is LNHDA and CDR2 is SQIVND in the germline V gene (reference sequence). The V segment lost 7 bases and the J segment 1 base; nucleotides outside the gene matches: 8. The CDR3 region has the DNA TGTGCCAGTACCGATAGACAGGGACGCACAGATACGCAGTATTTT. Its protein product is CASTDRQGRTDTQYF.

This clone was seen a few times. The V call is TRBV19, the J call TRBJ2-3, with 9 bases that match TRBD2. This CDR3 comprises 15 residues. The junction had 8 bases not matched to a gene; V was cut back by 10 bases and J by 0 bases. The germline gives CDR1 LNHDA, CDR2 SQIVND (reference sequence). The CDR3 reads CAKARLAESTDTQYF. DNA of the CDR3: TGTGCCAAAGCCAGACTAGCGGAGAGCACAGATACGCAGTATTTT.

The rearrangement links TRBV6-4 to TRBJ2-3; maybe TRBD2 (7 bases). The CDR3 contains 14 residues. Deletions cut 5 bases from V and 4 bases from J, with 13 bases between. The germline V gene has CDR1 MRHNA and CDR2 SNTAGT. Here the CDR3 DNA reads TGTGCCAGCAGTTCGGCGGGGGCGTCAGATACGCAGTATTTT. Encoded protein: CASSSAGASDTQYF.

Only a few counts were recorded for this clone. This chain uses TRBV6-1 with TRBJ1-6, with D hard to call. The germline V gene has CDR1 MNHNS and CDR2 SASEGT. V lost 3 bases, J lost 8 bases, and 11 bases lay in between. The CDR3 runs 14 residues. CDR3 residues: CASSEPGDYSPLHF. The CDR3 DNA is TGTGCCAGCAGTGAGCCCGGAGATTATTCACCCCTCCACTTT.

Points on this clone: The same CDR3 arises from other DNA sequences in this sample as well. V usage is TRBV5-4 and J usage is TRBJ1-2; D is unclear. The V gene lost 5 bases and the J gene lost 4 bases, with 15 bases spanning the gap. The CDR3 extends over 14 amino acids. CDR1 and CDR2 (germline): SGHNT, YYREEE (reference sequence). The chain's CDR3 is CASSFAGLGYGYTF. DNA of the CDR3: TGTGCCAGCAGTTTTGCGGGGTTGGGCTATGGCTACACCTTC. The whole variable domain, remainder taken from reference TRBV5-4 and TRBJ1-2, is ETGVTQSPTHLIKTRGQQVTLRCSSQSGHNTVSWYQQALGQGPQFIFQYYREEENGRGNFPPRFSGLQFPNYSSELNVNALELDDSALYLCASSFAGLGYGYTFGSGTRLTVV.

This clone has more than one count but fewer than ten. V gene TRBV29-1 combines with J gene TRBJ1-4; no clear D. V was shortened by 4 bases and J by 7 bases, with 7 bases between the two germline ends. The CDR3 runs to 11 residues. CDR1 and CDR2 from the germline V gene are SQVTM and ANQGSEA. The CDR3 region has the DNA TGCAGCGTTGTGGAGTTTGAAAAACTGTTTTTT. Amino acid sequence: CSVVEFEKLFF.

The CDR3, as DNA: TGTGCCAGCGCCCGGGACACCATTAACTATGGCTACACCTTC. Its translation is CASARDTINYGYTF. The rearrangement joins TRBV6-1 to TRBJ1-2, with D maybe TRBD1 (6 bases). CDR1 and CDR2 (germline): MNHNS, SASEGT. V was pared by 8 bases and J by 1 base, with 14 bases between. The CDR3 covers 14 residues.

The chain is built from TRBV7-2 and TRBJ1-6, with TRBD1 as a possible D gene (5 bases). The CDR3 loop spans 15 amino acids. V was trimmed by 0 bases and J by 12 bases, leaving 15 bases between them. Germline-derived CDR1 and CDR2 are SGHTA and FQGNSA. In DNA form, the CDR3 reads TGTGCCAGCAGCTTAGCCGGCAGGGTGATAGGACCCCTCCACTTT. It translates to CASSLAGRVIGPLHF.